These T cell receptor beta chains were read from a single sample in a study of radiotherapy plus CTLA-4 blockade in lung cancer. TCRdb's table, derived via immunoSEQ multiplex PCR, lists solely in-frame clones and lacks some. The repertoire consists of approximately 73,000 clones, with roughly 87% occurring once and the leading ten covering 40%. The material sequenced was peripheral blood, taken from a patient treated with radiotherapy plus ipilimumab. All receptors come from a human donor with non-small cell lung cancer that progressed on radiotherapy plus ipilimumab. CDR3s include the opening cysteine and the closing phenylalanine or tryptophan. A D gene is named only where the DNA matches it firmly. Some rows mark clone size as missing; the rest say once, few, many or name a class of expanded clone.

clone_size,v_call,d_call,j_call,cdr3_nt,cdr3_aa
-,TRBV2,-,TRBJ2-4,TGTGCCAGCAGTAACGGACTAGCCAAAAACATTCAGTACTTC,CASSNGLAKNIQYF
-,TRBV4-1,-,TRBJ2-7,TGCGCCAGCAGCCCGGCCGGGACGGAACCTTATGGCCACGAGCAGTACTTC,CASSPAGTEPYGHEQYF
-,TRBV19,-,TRBJ2-1,TGTGCCAGTAGTATAGCCGGCGAGCGCAGTAGGGTAAATGAGCAGTTCTTC,CASSIAGERSRVNEQFF
-,TRBV6-6,TRBD1,TRBJ1-1,TGTGCCAGCAGGTCGGGACAGACGAACACTGAAGCTTTCTTT,CASRSGQTNTEAFF
-,TRBV7-9,-,TRBJ1-4,TGTGCCAGCAGCTTAGCGGGGGCTAGCAATGAAAAACTGTTTTTT,CASSLAGASNEKLFF
-,TRBV6-1,-,TRBJ2-5,TGTGCCAGCAGTGATATTAACTCGGAGACCCAGTACTTC,CASSDINSETQYF
few,TRBV4-1,-,TRBJ2-1,TGCGCCAGCAGCCAAGTTGGGACTTATAATGAGCAGTTCTTC,CASSQVGTYNEQFF
-,TRBV5-1,TRBD2,TRBJ2-1,TGCGCCAGCAGCCCCTTGACTAGCGGAAATGAGCAGTTCTTC,CASSPLTSGNEQFF
-,TRBV5-6,-,TRBJ2-1,TGTGCCAGCAGCTTGGTAGGGAGCGTCCTCTTC,CASSLVGSVLF
few,TRBV30,-,TRBJ2-1,TGTGCCTGGAGTAGGGCGGGAACCTACAATGAGCAGTTCTTC,CAWSRAGTYNEQFF
-,TRBV4-1,-,TRBJ1-3,TGCGCCAGCAGCCAACCCGTAACGGGAAACACCATATATTTT,CASSQPVTGNTIYF
-,TRBV6-5,TRBD2,TRBJ2-1,TGTGCCAGCAGTTACCGGACTAGCGGGAGGGCCCTTGAGCAGTTCTTC,CASSYRTSGRALEQFF
-,TRBV4-1,-,TRBJ1-1,TGCGCCAGCAGCCAAGAGGGACGGCTGAACACTGAAGCTTTCTTT,CASSQEGRLNTEAFF
-,TRBV13,-,TRBJ2-2,TGTGCCAGCAGCCCCCGGGGGATCGACCGGGAGCTGTTTTTT,CASSPRGIDRELFF
-,TRBV9,-,TRBJ2-1,TGTGCCAGCAGCGTAGACCCATATAGCGGCGAGCAGTTCTTC,CASSVDPYSGEQFF
-,TRBV4-2,TRBD2,TRBJ2-1,TGTGCCAGCAGCCAAGAGGGGACTAGCTCCTACAATGAGCAGTTCTTC,CASSQEGTSSYNEQFF
-,TRBV10-1,TRBD1,TRBJ1-1,TGCGCCAGCAGCACGACAGGGGTAGGAGCTTTCTTT,CASSTTGVGAFF
-,TRBV5-1,-,TRBJ2-5,TGCGCCAGCAGCTCCGGGCCCAATATCGGGGAGCAGTACTTC,CASSSGPNIGEQYF
-,TRBV19,TRBD1,TRBJ1-5,TGTGCCACCGGGACAGAAAATATTAGCAATCAGCCCCAGCATTTT,CATGTENISNQPQHF
-,TRBV28,-,TRBJ2-5,TGTGCCAGCAGTTTAGGTCGCTACCAAGAGACCCAGTACTTC,CASSLGRYQETQYF
-,TRBV30,TRBD1,TRBJ1-6,TGTGCCTGGGGACAGGGGTATAATTCACCCCTCCACTTT,CAWGQGYNSPLHF
once,TRBV25-1,TRBD1,TRBJ1-1,TGTGCCAGCAGTCACCGGACAGGGATGGGTGGCACTGAAGCTTTCTTT,CASSHRTGMGGTEAFF
-,TRBV29-1,-,TRBJ1-2,TGCAGCGTTGACCCAGGCTACACCTTC,CSVDPGYTF
-,TRBV2,TRBD1,TRBJ2-7,TGTGCCAGCAGTCGACAGGGCTGGGGCCTATACGAGCAGTACTTC,CASSRQGWGLYEQYF
-,TRBV6-1,-,TRBJ2-7,TGTGCCAGCAGTGAAGTATTGTGGCTAGCCTACGAGCAGTACTTC,CASSEVLWLAYEQYF
-,TRBV4-1,-,TRBJ1-5,TGCGCCAGCAGCCAGACAGGCAATCAGCCCCAGCATTTT,CASSQTGNQPQHF
-,TRBV18,-,TRBJ1-1,TGTGCCAGCTCGAGGGGCGGCACTGAAGCTTTCTTT,CASSRGGTEAFF
-,TRBV9,TRBD2,TRBJ2-3,TGTGCCAGCAGCGTAGGGGCGGGAGGAATGTTCACAGATACGCAGTATTTT,CASSVGAGGMFTDTQYF
-,TRBV6-1,-,TRBJ2-3,TGTGCCAGCAGTGAAGTGGGGATTAGCACAGATACGCAGTATTTT,CASSEVGISTDTQYF
-,TRBV4-2,-,TRBJ2-7,TGTGCCAGCAGCCAAGAGGAACGAGCTGGGGAGCAGTACTTC,CASSQEERAGEQYF
-,TRBV5-6,TRBD1,TRBJ1-2,TGTGCCAGCAGCCTGGGGGGACGGACAGGTACTAACTATGGCTACACCTTC,CASSLGGRTGTNYGYTF
once,TRBV6-5,TRBD2,TRBJ2-1,TGTGCCAGCAGGCCGACTAGCGGGAGTTACAATGAGCAGTTCTTC,CASRPTSGSYNEQFF
-,TRBV5-1,-,TRBJ1-2,TGCGCCAGCAGCTTCGGGTTGAACGGGGAAGGCTATGGCTACACCTTC,CASSFGLNGEGYGYTF
-,TRBV9,TRBD2,TRBJ2-2,TGTGCCAGCAGCCCGGGACTAGCGGGAGTGGCGAACACCGGGGAGCTGTTTTTT,CASSPGLAGVANTGELFF
-,TRBV7-9,TRBD2,TRBJ2-6,TGTGCCAGCAGCCCTGGGAGGGTCTTGGGGGCCAACGTCCTGACTTTC,CASSPGRVLGANVLTF
few,TRBV28,TRBD2,TRBJ2-7,TGTGCCAGCAGTTTTGCGTTAGCGGGATTAACCTACGAGCAGTACTTC,CASSFALAGLTYEQYF
-,TRBV7-9,-,TRBJ2-6,TGTGCCAGCAGCTTTACAGGCTCTGGGGCCAACGTCCTGACTTTC,CASSFTGSGANVLTF
-,TRBV9,TRBD1,TRBJ1-2,TGTGCCAGCAGCGTGGGGACAGGAGAATATGGCTACACCTTC,CASSVGTGEYGYTF
-,TRBV28,TRBD2,TRBJ2-5,TGTGCCAGCAGTCCCCCGGGACTAGCGGTTCAAGAGACCCAGTACTTC,CASSPPGLAVQETQYF
-,TRBV19,-,TRBJ2-5,TGTGCCAGTAGTAGTTGGAGGCAGGGGGAGACCCAGTACTTC,CASSSWRQGETQYF
once,TRBV4-2,-,TRBJ2-3,TGTGCCAGCAGCCAAGAACGGTATGATACGCAGTATTTT,CASSQERYDTQYF
-,TRBV7-9,TRBD2,TRBJ2-7,TGTGCCAGCAGCTCCTCAGCGGGAGGGACTTACGAGCAGTACTTC,CASSSSAGGTYEQYF
-,TRBV5-1,-,TRBJ1-5,TGCGCCAGCTACCGACTTTATAGCAATCAGCCCCAGCATTTT,CASYRLYSNQPQHF
-,TRBV4-1,-,TRBJ2-3,TGCGCCAGCAGCCAAGGACGGGGAGGAACAGATACGCAGTATTTT,CASSQGRGGTDTQYF
-,TRBV7-3,TRBD2,TRBJ2-2,TGTGCCAGCAGCTTAATGGGGACTAGCGGGAGAGCCGGGGAGCTGTTTTTT,CASSLMGTSGRAGELFF
-,TRBV6-5,-,TRBJ2-5,TGTGCCAGCAGTTACTCAGGGCCCGAGACCCAGTACTTC,CASSYSGPETQYF
-,TRBV18,-,TRBJ1-3,TGTGCCAGCTCACCAATGAGGGGAACGGTCGCTGGAAACACCATATATTTT,CASSPMRGTVAGNTIYF
few,TRBV7-6,-,TRBJ2-5,TGTGCCAGCAGGAAAGGGGCGCAAGAGACCCAGTACTTC,CASRKGAQETQYF
-,TRBV29-1,-,TRBJ2-2,TGCAGCGTTGATTCTGGGACGTCGACCGGGGAGCTGTTTTTT,CSVDSGTSTGELFF
-,TRBV28,-,TRBJ1-2,TGTGCCAGCAGTGCTCCGGGAGCTGGGCATGGCTACACCTTC,CASSAPGAGHGYTF
-,TRBV6-1,-,TRBJ1-2,TGTGCCAGCAGTGCAACACTTCAAGCTTATGGCTACACCTTC,CASSATLQAYGYTF
-,TRBV5-4,-,TRBJ1-2,TGTGCCAGCGGAGATCGGTATGGCTACACCTTC,CASGDRYGYTF